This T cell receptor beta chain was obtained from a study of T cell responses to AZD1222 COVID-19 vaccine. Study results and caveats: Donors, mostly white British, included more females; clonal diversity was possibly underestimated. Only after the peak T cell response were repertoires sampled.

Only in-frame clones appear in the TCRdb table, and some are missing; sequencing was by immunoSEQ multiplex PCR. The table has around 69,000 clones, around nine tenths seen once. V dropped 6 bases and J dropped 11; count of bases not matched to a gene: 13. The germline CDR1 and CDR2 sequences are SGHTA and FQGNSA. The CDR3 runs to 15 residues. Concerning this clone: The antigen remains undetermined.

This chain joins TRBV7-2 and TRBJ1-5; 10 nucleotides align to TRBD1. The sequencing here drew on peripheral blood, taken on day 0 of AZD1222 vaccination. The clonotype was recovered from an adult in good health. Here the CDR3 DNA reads TGTGCCAGCAGTCCCGGGACAGGGGCTACCTTGTCCCAGCATTTT. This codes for CASSPGTGATLSQHF.